A single sample is the source of the 21 T cell receptor beta chains below, sequenced in a study of OX40 agonist ivuxolimab in advanced cancers. Sequenced by immunoSEQ multiplex PCR; TCRdb stores in-frame clones only, minus some. The sample has tens of thousands of clones; 70% to 90% are singletons. Material: CD4+ or CD8+ T cells sorted from blood, obtained in a trial of the OX40 agonist ivuxolimab. All receptors come from an adult with an advanced solid tumor such as melanoma, head and neck, liver or kidney cancer.

The chain recombines TRBV28 with TRBJ2-5, with a possible D match to TRBD2 (6 bases). This CDR3 has 14 amino acids. V was pared by 4 bases and J by 4 bases, with 13 bases between. Germline V lookup: CDR1 MDHEN, CDR2 SYDVKM. Here the CDR3 reads CASSSAHGGETQYF. The DNA for the CDR3 is TGTGCCAGCAGTTCCGCCCACGGGGGAGAGACCCAGTACTTC.

The chain combines TRBV7-8 with TRBJ2-5; a possible D gene is TRBD2 (6 bases). V shed 2 bases and J shed 3 bases, with 7 bases lying between them. Germline-derived CDR1 and CDR2 are SGHVS and FQNEAQ. This CDR3 is 13 amino acids long. The CDR3 DNA is TGTGCCAGCAGCTTACCGGGGGAAGAGACCCAGTACTTC. It is translated as CASSLPGEETQYF.

The chain carries TRBV4-1 and TRBJ2-1; 15 bases map to TRBD2. The CDR3 sequence is 16 residues long. The germline V gene has CDR1 MGHRA and CDR2 YSYEKL. J gave up 7 bases and V 0 bases, and 1 base lay outside the gene matches. The CDR3 reads CASSQDGTSGRNEQFF. The DNA for the CDR3 is TGCGCCAGCAGCCAAGACGGGACTAGCGGGAGGAATGAGCAGTTCTTC.

CDR3 nucleotide sequence: TGTGCCAGCAGCTTAGGATTTAGCCCGCCCGCCCAAGAGACCCAGTACTTC. It encodes CASSLGFSPPAQETQYF. The chain has TRBV7-9 and TRBJ2-5; D is undetermined. CDR1 SEHNR and CDR2 FQNEAQ come from the germline V gene (reference sequence). Trimming left V 1 base short and J 1 base short, with 16 bases between. The CDR3 sequence is 17 residues long.

CDR3 in amino acids: CASSLEIRGTGELFF. In DNA, the CDR3 is TGTGCCAGCAGCTTAGAAATAAGGGGGACCGGGGAGCTGTTTTTT. The rearrangement links TRBV7-2 to TRBJ2-2, with D possibly being TRBD1 (6 bases). The length of the CDR3 is 15 residues. V lost 1 base, J lost 5 bases, and 11 bases lay in between. Germline-derived CDR1 and CDR2 are SGHTA and FQGNSA.

This chain uses TRBV6-5 with TRBJ1-5, with TRBD1 matching 9 bases. The CDR3 runs 14 residues. With V trimmed by 6 bases and J by 6 bases, 6 bases remained unmatched. Germline V gene data show CDR1 as MNHEY and CDR2 as SVGAGI. Here the CDR3 reads CASRGTGRTQPQHF. The CDR3, as DNA: TGTGCCAGCAGGGGGACAGGGAGAACTCAGCCCCAGCATTTT.

This chain joins TRBV5-1 and TRBJ2-5, with 9 bases matching TRBD2. Germline lookup yields CDR1 SGHRS and CDR2 YFSETQ. V shed 3 bases and J 4 bases; nucleotides not matched to a gene: 7. The CDR3 length is 15 residues. CDR3 in amino acids: CASSSIGGRVETQYF. For the CDR3, the DNA is TGCGCCAGCAGCTCAATTGGCGGGAGGGTAGAGACCCAGTACTTC.

The chain is built from TRBV4-1 and TRBJ2-7; the D is unclear. The germline CDR1 and CDR2 sequences are MGHRA and YSYEKL. The CDR3 contains 17 residues. Trimming left V 1 base short and J 5 bases short, with 21 bases between. DNA of the CDR3: TGCGCCAGCAGCCAAGCTCTAGTGGGCGTGGTAGTCCACGAGCAGTACTTC. Translating gives CASSQALVGVVVHEQYF.

The chain links TRBV12-5 to TRBJ2-7; D is uncertain. The V gene lost 1 base and the J gene lost 0 bases, with 1 base spanning the gap. Germline assignment: CDR1 LGHNT and CDR2 FRNRAP. The CDR3 covers 12 residues. The CDR3 nucleotides are TGTGCTAGTGGTTTGGACTCCTACGAGCAGTACTTC. Translating gives CASGLDSYEQYF.

The J gene is TRBJ2-2, the V gene TRBV30; D unresolved. The V gene lost 5 bases and the J gene lost 1 base, with 5 bases spanning the gap. Germline V gene data show CDR1 as GTSNPN and CDR2 as SVGIG (reference sequence). CDR3 length: 12 residues. The CDR3 region is CAWVGNTGELFF. CDR3 sequence (DNA): TGTGCCTGGGTGGGGAACACCGGGGAGCTGTTTTTT.

This clone has a single count. This chain uses TRBV6-1 with TRBJ1-1; D ambiguous. The CDR3 covers 14 residues. The germline V gene encodes CDR1 MNHNS and CDR2 SASEGT. Trimming cost V 7 bases and J 0 bases, with 12 bases left between them. The CDR3 bases are TGTGCCAGCAACGATCCGGGATTGAACACTGAAGCTTTCTTT. Protein: CASNDPGLNTEAFF.

J is TRBJ2-1 and V is TRBV19; no clear D. V was pared by 2 bases and J by 6 bases, with 11 bases between. This CDR3 comprises 14 residues. The germline V gene has CDR1 LNHDA and CDR2 SQIVND (reference sequence). The CDR3 loop reads CASSISRTSNEQFF. The CDR3 nucleotides are TGTGCCAGTAGTATAAGTCGGACGAGCAATGAGCAGTTCTTC.

The chain employs TRBV19 and TRBJ2-5, with D tentatively TRBD1 (7 bases). The J call may be incorrect, as the DNA end agrees better with TRBJ2-7. The CDR3 is 15 residues long. Germline loops: CDR1 LNHDA, CDR2 SQIVND (reference sequence). The CDR3 DNA sequence: TGTGCCAGTAGGGAGGGACAGAGCTACTCCTACGAGCAGTACTTC. Its translation: CASREGQSYSYEQYF.

The genes are TRBV19 and TRBJ1-1; no definite D call. This CDR3 spans 14 amino acids. Germline assignment: CDR1 LNHDA and CDR2 SQIVND (reference sequence). V lost 4 bases and J lost 1, with 10 bases in between. The CDR3 nucleotides read TGTGCCAGTAGTAAGGACCAACAGAACACTGAAGCTTTCTTT. Protein: CASSKDQQNTEAFF.

This clone showed up just once. V and J are TRBV7-8 and TRBJ2-2; a possible D gene is TRBD2 (5 bases). Germline loops: CDR1 SGHVS, CDR2 FQNEAQ. With 11 bases removed from V and 8 bases from J, the gap between germline ends came to 12 bases. The CDR3 is 11 residues long. This CDR3 is CAGVSGGELFF. Here the CDR3 DNA reads TGTGCCGGAGTCTCGGGGGGGGAGCTGTTTTTT.

The genes are TRBV7-9 and TRBJ2-7, with 7 nucleotides matching TRBD1. Germline loops: CDR1 SEHNR, CDR2 FQNEAQ (reference sequence). V lost 6 bases and J lost 3; bases outside the gene matches: 2. This CDR3 contains 12 residues. The CDR3 coding sequence is TGTGCCAGCAGGCAGGGGGACTACGAGCAGTACTTC. It encodes CASRQGDYEQYF. Full variable domain (missing parts from reference TRBV7-9 and TRBJ2-7): DTGVSQNPRHKITKRGQNVTFRCDPISEHNRLYWYRQTLGQGPEFLTYFQNEAQLEKSRLLSDRFSAERPKGSFSTLEIQRTEQGDSAMYLCASRQGDYEQYFGPGTRLTVT.

The chain uses TRBV4-2 and TRBJ1-3; D unclear. The CDR3 covers 16 residues. V was pared by 0 bases and J by 4 bases, with 13 bases between. Germline V gene data show CDR1 as LGHNA and CDR2 as YNFKEQ. The CDR3 sequence is CASSQDLEGSGNTIYF. In DNA form, the CDR3 reads TGTGCCAGCAGCCAAGATTTGGAGGGATCGGGAAACACCATATATTTT.

V gene TRBV28 combines with J gene TRBJ1-6; D may be TRBD1 (5 bases). In germline, CDR1 is MDHEN, CDR2 SYDVKM. The CDR3 is made up of 14 amino acids. V shed 5 bases and J shed 10 bases, with 15 bases lying between them. This CDR3 reads CASSKTVFESPLHF. CDR3 sequence (DNA): TGTGCCAGCAGTAAGACAGTGTTTGAATCACCCCTCCACTTT. Variable domain in full (rest from reference TRBV28 and TRBJ1-6): DVKVTQSSRYLVKRTGEKVFLECVQDMDHENMFWYRQDPGLGLRLIYFSYDVKMKEKGDIPEGYSVSREKKERFSLILESASTNQTSMYLCASSKTVFESPLHFGNGTRLTVT.

The chain uses TRBV28 and TRBJ2-1; D is ambiguous. The CDR3 has 18 amino acids. V lost 3 bases to trimming and J lost 0 bases, with 18 bases between them. Germline V lookup: CDR1 MDHEN, CDR2 SYDVKM. The CDR3 nucleotides are TGTGCCAGCAGTTTGCCCACTAATGGTGCCGGCTCCTACAATGAGCAGTTCTTC. This translates into CASSLPTNGAGSYNEQFF.

This clone was observed once. This sequence joins TRBV28 and TRBJ1-1; 11 bases map to TRBD1. The V gene's germline CDR1 is MDHEN and CDR2 SYDVKM. The CDR3 is 13 residues long. The trim removed 5 bases at V and 11 bases at J, leaving 7 bases unmatched. The CDR3 loop is CASSPGDRGVAFF. The CDR3 DNA reads as TGTGCCAGCAGTCCTGGGGACAGGGGGGTTGCTTTCTTT.

The table lists this clone with a few counts. V usage is TRBV19 and J usage is TRBJ2-2, with TRBD2 as a possible D gene (5 bases). Trimming shortened V by 1 base and J by 8 bases, and 5 bases separated the two germline ends. Germline CDR1 LNHDA, CDR2 SQIVND (reference sequence). This CDR3 spans 12 amino acids. The CDR3 nucleotides read TGTGCCAGTAGTATAGGAGGGGGGGAGCTGTTTTTT. This sequence encodes CASSIGGGELFF. Using reference TRBV19 and TRBJ2-2 for the parts outside the CDR3, the full variable domain is DGGITQSPKYLFRKEGQNVTLSCEQNLNHDAMYWYRQDPGQGLRLIYYSQIVNDFQKGDIAEGYSVSREKKESFPLTVTSAQKNPTAFYLCASSIGGGELFFGEGSRLTVL.